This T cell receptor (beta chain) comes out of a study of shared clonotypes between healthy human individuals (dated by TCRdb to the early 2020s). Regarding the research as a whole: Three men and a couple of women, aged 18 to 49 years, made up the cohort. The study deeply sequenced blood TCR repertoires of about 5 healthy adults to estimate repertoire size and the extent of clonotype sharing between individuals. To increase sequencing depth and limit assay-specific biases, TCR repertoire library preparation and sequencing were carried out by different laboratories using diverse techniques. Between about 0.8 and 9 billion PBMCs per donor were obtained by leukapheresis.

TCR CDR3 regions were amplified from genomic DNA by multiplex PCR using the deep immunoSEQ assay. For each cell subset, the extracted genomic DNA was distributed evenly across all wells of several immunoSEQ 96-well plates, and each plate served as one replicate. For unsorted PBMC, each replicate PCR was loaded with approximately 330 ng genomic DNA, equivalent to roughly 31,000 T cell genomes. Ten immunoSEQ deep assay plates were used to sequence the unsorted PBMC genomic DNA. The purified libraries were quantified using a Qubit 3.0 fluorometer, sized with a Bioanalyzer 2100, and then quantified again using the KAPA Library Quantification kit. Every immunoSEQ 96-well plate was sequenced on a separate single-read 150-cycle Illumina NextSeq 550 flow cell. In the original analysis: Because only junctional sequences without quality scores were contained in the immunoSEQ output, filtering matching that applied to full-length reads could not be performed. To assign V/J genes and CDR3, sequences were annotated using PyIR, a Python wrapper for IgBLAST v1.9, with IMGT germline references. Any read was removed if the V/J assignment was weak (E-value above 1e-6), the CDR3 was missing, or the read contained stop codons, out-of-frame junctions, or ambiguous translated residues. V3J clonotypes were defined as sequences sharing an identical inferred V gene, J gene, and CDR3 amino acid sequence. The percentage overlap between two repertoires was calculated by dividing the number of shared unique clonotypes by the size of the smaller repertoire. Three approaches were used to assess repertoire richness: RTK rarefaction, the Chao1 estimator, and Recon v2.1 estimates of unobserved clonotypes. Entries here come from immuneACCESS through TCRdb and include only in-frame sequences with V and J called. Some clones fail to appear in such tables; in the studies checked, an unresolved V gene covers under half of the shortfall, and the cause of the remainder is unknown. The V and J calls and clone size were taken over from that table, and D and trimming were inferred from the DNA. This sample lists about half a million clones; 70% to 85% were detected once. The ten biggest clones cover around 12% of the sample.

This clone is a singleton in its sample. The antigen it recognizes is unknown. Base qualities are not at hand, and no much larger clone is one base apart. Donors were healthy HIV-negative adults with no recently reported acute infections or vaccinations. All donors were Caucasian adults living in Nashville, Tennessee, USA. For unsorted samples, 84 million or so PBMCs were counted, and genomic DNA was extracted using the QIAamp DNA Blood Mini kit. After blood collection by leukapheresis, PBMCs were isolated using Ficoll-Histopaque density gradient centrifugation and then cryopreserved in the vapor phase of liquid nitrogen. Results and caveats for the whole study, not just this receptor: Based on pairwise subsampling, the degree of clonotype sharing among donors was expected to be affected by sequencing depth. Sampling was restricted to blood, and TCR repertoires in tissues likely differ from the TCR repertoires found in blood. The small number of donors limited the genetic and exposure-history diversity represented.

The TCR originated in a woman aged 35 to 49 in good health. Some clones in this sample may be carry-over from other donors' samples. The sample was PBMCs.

In nucleotide form, the sequence is TGTGCCAGCAGTTACCTTCTTGGTCAGGGAAGAGCTTTCTTT. It translates to CASSYLLGQGRAFF. The chain couples TRBV6-6 to TRBJ1-1; perhaps TRBD1 is the D gene, with 5 bases matching. Taken from cysteine to phenylalanine, the CDR3 has 14 residues. Only the CDR3 part of the read is kept: 42 bases, read in frame from the first base. The V end loses 2 bases and the J end loses 10 bases, and a stretch of 17 bases separates them. The germline V gene (reference sequence) provides CDR1 MNHNY and CDR2 SVGAGI.